The 8 T cell receptor beta chains below all came from one sample that was sequenced in a study of a mutant IDH1 vaccine in newly diagnosed glioma. This sample's time point: week 11, during vaccination. Vaccination comprised doses that each held 300 ug of mutant IDH1 20-mer peptide, plus topical imiquimod. The protocol was immunoSEQ multiplex PCR, while the TCRdb copy is restricted to in-frame clones and leaves out a portion. The sample records around 20,000 clones, about 90% being singletons. Which antigens these TCRs recognize remains unknown. The sample consisted of PBMCs, taken from a glioma patient whose treatment included an IDH1 peptide vaccine. The receptor set was obtained from a woman aged 35 to 49 with glioma.

The rearrangement links TRBV30 to TRBJ1-5; unclear D gene. CDR3 length: 13 residues. V lost 0 bases and J lost 2, with 5 bases in between. Germline V gives CDR1 GTSNPN, CDR2 SVGIG (reference sequence). The CDR3 is CAWSVDGNQPQHF. The CDR3 DNA follows: TGTGCCTGGAGTGTAGACGGCAATCAGCCCCAGCATTTT.

The chain couples TRBV5-1 to TRBJ1-1, with TRBD1 matching 9 bases. Germline CDR1 reads SGHRS; CDR2 reads YFSETQ. The CDR3 has 16 residues. Losses at the gene ends were 0 bases for V and 0 bases for J; bases not matched to a gene: 3. The CDR3 bases are TGCGCCAGCAGCTTGGTCTACAGGGGGCTGAACACTGAAGCTTTCTTT. Translation: CASSLVYRGLNTEAFF.

The J gene is TRBJ2-5, the V gene TRBV30; possibly TRBD1 for D (6 bases). The J call may not be correct, given that the DNA end is closer to TRBJ2-7. Per germline, CDR1 GTSNPN and CDR2 SVGIG (reference sequence). The CDR3 covers 13 residues. CDR3 region: CAWQGPPYYEQYF. Here the CDR3 DNA reads TGTGCCTGGCAGGGGCCCCCTTACTACGAGCAGTACTTC.

The chain combines TRBV5-6 with TRBJ2-5; perhaps TRBD2 as D (5 bases). Germline V gives CDR1 SGHDT, CDR2 YYEEEE. CDR3 length: 14 amino acids. Trimming took off 6 bases at V and 1 base at J, with 13 bases between the two ends. In DNA, the CDR3 is TGTGCCAGCAACGCCGACTATTCCCAAGAGACCCAGTACTTC. This sequence encodes CASNADYSQETQYF.

The chain joins TRBV4-1 to TRBJ2-3; D not resolved. This CDR3 spans 15 amino acids. Per germline, CDR1 MGHRA and CDR2 YSYEKL. Between the trimmed V and J ends, which lost 4 bases and 3 bases, there was a span of 14 bases. Written as DNA, the CDR3 is TGCGCCAGCAGCCCCATCTTTCTGGAGACAGATACGCAGTATTTT. Residues: CASSPIFLETDTQYF.

The chain joins TRBV30 to TRBJ1-4; 8 nucleotides align to TRBD1. The CDR3 covers 12 residues. CDR1 is GTSNPN, CDR2 SVGIG, per germline (reference sequence). The junction had 3 bases not matched to a gene; V was cut back by 8 bases and J by 4 bases. The CDR3 sequence: CAGDRGNEKLFF. CDR3 bases: TGTGCCGGTGACAGGGGTAATGAAAAACTGTTTTTT.

The chain is built from TRBV30 and TRBJ2-5, with D hard to call. Per the germline V gene, CDR1 is GTSNPN and CDR2 is SVGIG (reference sequence). This CDR3 has 12 amino acids. Between the trimmed V and J ends, which lost 8 bases and 3 bases, there was a span of 13 bases. CDR3 bases: TGTGCCGGTCGGACGTACGAAGAGACCCAGTACTTC. This encodes CAGRTYEETQYF.

This chain links TRBV5-1 with TRBJ2-7, with D possibly matching TRBD2 (5 bases). Looked up from germline, CDR1 is SGHRS and CDR2 is YFSETQ. The CDR3 sequence is 16 residues long. Deletions cut 0 bases from V and 2 bases from J, with 15 bases between. The CDR3: CASSLGGSARAYEQYF. DNA of the CDR3: TGCGCCAGCAGCTTGGGCGGGTCAGCGAGGGCCTACGAGCAGTACTTC.